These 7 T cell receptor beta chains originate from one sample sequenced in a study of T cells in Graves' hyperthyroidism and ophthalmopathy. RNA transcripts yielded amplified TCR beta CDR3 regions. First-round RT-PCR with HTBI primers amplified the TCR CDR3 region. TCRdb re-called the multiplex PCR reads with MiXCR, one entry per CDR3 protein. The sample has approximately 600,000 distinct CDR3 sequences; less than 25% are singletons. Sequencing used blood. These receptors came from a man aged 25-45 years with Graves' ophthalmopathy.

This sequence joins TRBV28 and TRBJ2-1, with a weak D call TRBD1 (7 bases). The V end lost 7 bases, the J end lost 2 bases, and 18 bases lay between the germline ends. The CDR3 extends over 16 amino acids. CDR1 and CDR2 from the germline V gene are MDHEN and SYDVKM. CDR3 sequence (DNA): TGTGCCAGCATTTCAGGGGGACTGGACCCCTACAATGAGCAGTTCTTC. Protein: CASISGGLDPYNEQFF.

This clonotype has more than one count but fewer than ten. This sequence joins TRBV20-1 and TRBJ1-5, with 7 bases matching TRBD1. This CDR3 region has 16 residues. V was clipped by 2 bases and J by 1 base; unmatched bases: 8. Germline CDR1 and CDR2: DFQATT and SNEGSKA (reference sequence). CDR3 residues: CSARSRGGFSNQPQHF. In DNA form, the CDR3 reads TGCAGTGCTAGATCCAGGGGGGGCTTCAGCAATCAGCCCCAGCATTTT.

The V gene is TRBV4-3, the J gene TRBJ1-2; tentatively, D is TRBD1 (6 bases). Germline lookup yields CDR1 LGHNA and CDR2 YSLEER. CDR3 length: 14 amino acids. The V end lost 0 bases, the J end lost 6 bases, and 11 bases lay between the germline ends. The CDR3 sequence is CASSQEVGGNGYTF. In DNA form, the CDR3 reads TGCGCCAGCAGCCAAGAAGTCGGGGGCAATGGCTACACCTTC.

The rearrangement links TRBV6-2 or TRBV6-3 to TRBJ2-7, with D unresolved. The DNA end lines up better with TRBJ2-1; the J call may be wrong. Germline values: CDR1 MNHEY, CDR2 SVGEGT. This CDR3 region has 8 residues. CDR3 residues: CATYEQFF. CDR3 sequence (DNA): TGTGCGACCTACGAGCAGTTCTTC.

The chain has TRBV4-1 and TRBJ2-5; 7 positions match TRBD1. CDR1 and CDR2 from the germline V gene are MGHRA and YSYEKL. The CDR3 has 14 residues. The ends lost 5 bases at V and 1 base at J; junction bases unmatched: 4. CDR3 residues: CASSYRQGQETQYF. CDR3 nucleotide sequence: TGCGCCAGCAGCTACCGACAGGGCCAAGAGACCCAGTACTTC.

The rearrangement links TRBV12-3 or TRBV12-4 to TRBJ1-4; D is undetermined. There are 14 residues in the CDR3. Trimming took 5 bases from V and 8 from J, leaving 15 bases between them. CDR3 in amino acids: CASSLYRAEEKLFF. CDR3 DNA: TGTGCCAGCAGTCTATATCGGGCTGAGGAAAAACTGTTTTTT.

This CDR3 is CATSDLPSGRRTDTQYF. In DNA form, the CDR3 reads TGTGCCACCAGTGATTTACCAAGCGGGAGACGCACAGATACGCAGTATTTT. V gene TRBV24-1 combines with J gene TRBJ2-3; 8 bases align to TRBD2. The CDR3 runs to 17 residues. Germline CDR1 is KGHDR and CDR2 is SFDVKD. Trimming at V came to 1 base and at J to 1 base, leaving 6 bases not matched to a gene.